This T cell receptor beta chain was recovered during a study of response to subunit inactivated influenza vaccine. Broader study findings: Only a handful of new T cells, the authors suggested, are recruited with each seasonal influenza vaccination.

TCRdb re-called the RT-PCR reads through MiXCR, storing one row per CDR3 protein. In the table there are around 570,000 distinct CDR3 sequences, approximately 11% of which are singletons. V lost 0 bases to trimming and J lost 7 bases; unmatched junction nucleotides: 13. Germline CDR1 and CDR2: SGHVS and FQNEAQ. The CDR3 loop spans 17 amino acids. A remark on this clonotype: Its target is unknown.

Separately, the same data were catalogued under a study of T cells expressing NK-cell markers. That paper notes: cDNA encoding TCR beta was synthesized via 5'RACE template switching incorporating UMIs. Sorting of alpha-beta TCR T cells alone was achieved in several experiments with an anti-gamma-delta TCR antibody. Researchers report these clonotypes also headed the CD3+CD56-NKG2C+ fraction in several donors. Whether expanded NKG2C+ T cell clones were HCMV specific stayed uncertain.

The sequencing here drew on PBMCs from blood, taken on the day of vaccination. The clonotype was recovered from a man aged 50-59 years who received an inactivated influenza vaccine. V gene TRBV7-8 combines with J gene TRBJ2-3; TRBD1 matches 7 bases. The CDR3 is CASSLASRGPRVYTQYF. The CDR3 DNA is TGTGCCAGCAGCTTAGCGTCGAGGGGGCCTCGCGTGTATACGCAGTATTTT.